Reported below is one T cell receptor (beta chain). The specificity of this receptor is unknown. The input lacks base qualities; no much larger clone sits a single base away. In total, about 650 healthy bone marrow donors made up the cohort. At the time of sampling, every cohort member was nominally healthy, though immune exposures that went unrecorded were likely present. The donor was CMV seronegative and belonged to the group of more than 300 seronegative cohort members. A peripheral blood sample was provided by each donor, and peripheral blood mononuclear cells were used for TCR beta sequencing. Genomic DNA extraction from the blood cell samples was performed with the Qiagen DNeasy Blood Extraction Kit. Trimmed from V: 4 bases; trimmed from J: 7 bases; junction bases lacking a gene match: 9. The CDR3 spans 15 residues, from the cysteine through the phenylalanine. The read is trimmed to its CDR3 DNA, 45 bases read in frame from base 1. Reading the germline V gene gives CDR1 ENHRY and CDR2 SYGVKD.

The sample belongs to a study of cytomegalovirus exposure and HLA in healthy donors (dated by TCRdb to 2015 to 2018). Background for the entire study: An earlier analysis of roughly 500 of the donors reported more than 250 Gb of sequence data and about 100 million unique TCR beta sequences from roughly 180 million T cells. An early release covering 550 to 650 HLA-typed donors comprised approximately 290 gigabases of sequencing data and approximately 85 million unique TCR sequences. Among the roughly 380 genotyped donors, 75% to 90% belonged to the genetic ancestry cluster associated with self-reported Caucasian donors. The aim of the study was to test whether cataloging public T cell receptors could identify signatures of past pathogen exposure. The study profiled the T cell repertoires of approximately 700 subjects by immunosequencing and related them to cytomegalovirus serostatus. A separate validation cohort of 90 to 150 different subjects was used in addition to the approximately 670-subject first cohort. High-throughput TCR immunosequencing, statistical association of individual TCRs with disease status, and machine learning were combined to predict cytomegalovirus infection status. A later analysis re-analyzed previously published TCR beta repertoires from roughly 690 donors and added high-resolution HLA genotyping to study TCR occurrence patterns. In the later analysis, no new phenotypic data were used to find candidate immune exposures; instead, reliance was placed on TCR beta sequences and their occurrence across donors. To decide whether each TCR beta V gene segment behaved as functional or pseudogenic, an earlier analysis of 587 of the donors relied on high-throughput TCR beta sequencing. Donor age, sex, ethnicity and CMV serostatus were collected together with the repertoire data. In a later genetic analysis, genome-wide SNP genotypes for about 65% of the roughly 700 donors were used, and that subset was treated as a discovery cohort. All discovery cohort repertoires had been generated using a single sequencing platform. HLA typing included class I and class II loci at four-digit resolution. Typing coverage differed by locus: A, B, C, DRB1 and DQB1 were typed in about 620-640 donors, DQA1 in roughly 510, DPA1 in 600 to 610, and DPB1 in roughly 450. Roughly five DR-DQ haplotypes were handled as single units for association and clustering, since linkage in the cohort was strong. Among 398 genotyped donors of the cohort, an average of 235,054 unique TCR beta nucleotide sequences were sequenced per donor, about a sixth of them non-productive.

Overall study results and their limits: HLA typing was unavailable for some donors at each locus, so association tests used only the typed subset. Correlated functional status among segregating V segments might reflect linkage disequilibrium, but an unknown experimental factor could not be ruled out. A later genetic analysis reported fewer N-insertions in productive TCRs among donors in an Asian-associated ancestry cluster than the approximately 700-donor mean. In vitro tests confirmed that a few of the cytomegalovirus-associated TCR beta chains recognize cytomegalovirus antigens. Some IMGT-functional V segments, including TRBV6-2 and TRBV6-3, could not be told apart with the 87-base-pair reads, so those segments were excluded. Because counts were too low, about 18 rarely observed V segments, including chromosome 9 orphons, were left out of the earlier analysis of several hundred of the donors. In a later analysis, several top co-occurrence clusters were reported to appear linked to parvovirus B19, influenza, CMV and Epstein-Barr virus. An association between a missense DCLRE1C variant and V-gene and J-gene trimming of TCR beta chains was found in a later genetic analysis and replicated in an independent cohort. According to a later analysis, TCR association rates differed among HLA loci, with DRB1 alleles showing the most associated TCRs and HLA-C alleles showing the fewest. While some public TCRs were present in many individuals, most TCR sequences turned up only very rarely across donors. The cohort was sequenced for TCR beta chains only, and without alpha or paired-chain data the features that could be detected were limited. Compared with equally common non-associated chains, HLA-associated TCR beta chains in a later analysis were more clonally expanded and had lower generation probabilities. Presence/absence analyses assumed roughly uniform sequencing depth across donors, an assumption that may not hold. CMV serostatus was the only immune exposure information available for the cohort. An earlier analysis of some 590 of the donors showed that most TCR beta V segments appeared in productive rearrangements either about 87% or about 30% of the time, which broadly matched IMGT annotations. The authors suggested that the approach could potentially be extended to other disease states and immunological phenotypes. In the study, around 150 TCR beta chains were listed as associated with cytomegalovirus. A later analysis found that most CMV-associated TCR beta chains appeared HLA-restricted, with HLA associations seemingly driven largely by CMV exposure. The sequencing pipeline was judged likely to have produced a cluster of highly shared sequence variants as a technical artifact. Strong co-occurrence of HLA alleles, especially DR and DQ, made assigning TCR associations to individual alleles difficult. In both the original and validation cohorts, the classifier was reported to diagnose cytomegalovirus status with high specificity and sensitivity. In a later analysis, 15,000 to 20,000 TCR beta sequences were associated with specific HLA alleles at a false discovery rate of 0.05. A further reported finding was that TCR beta sequences accurately predicted the HLA-A and HLA-B alleles for most subjects in the first cohort.

Library method: the immunoSEQ multiplex PCR assay. The multiplex PCR relied on a mix of 60 forward primers for TCR Vbeta segments and 13 reverse primers for TCR Jbeta segments. A multiplex PCR assay on genomic DNA amplified the CDR3 region of rearranged TCR beta genes. The amplified TCR beta libraries were sequenced on the Illumina HiSeq System as 87-base-pair reads. Per the original workflow: A later analysis tallied 70 million to 100 million unique TCR beta chains across the roughly 610 repertoires, and about 10 million of those chains were shared by two or more donors. Raw reads were error-corrected and collapsed into unique sequences by a nearest-neighbor algorithm in which closely related sequences were merged to remove PCR and sequencing errors. Alignment of CDR3 sequences to IMGT reference sequences was used to assign V, D and J gene segments. For a sequence to be retained, at least a six-nucleotide match to both a V gene segment and a J gene segment was required. A rearrangement counted as productive if the CDR3 had no stop codons and remained in frame with V and J, and every other rearrangement counted as non-productive. Following IMGT convention, CDR3 was defined as the stretch from the second conserved V-encoded cysteine up to the conserved J-encoded phenylalanine. The earlier analysis of roughly 590 of the donors excluded sequences that lacked an unambiguous match to a single V gene segment. An earlier analysis of under 750 of the donors called V segments functional above 56.7% productive rearrangements and segregating when the between-donor standard deviation exceeded 5%. A statistical classification framework was built to diagnose cytomegalovirus status from the catalog of TCR beta chain sequences. A later analysis assigned V and J genes by comparing TCR nucleotide sequences with IMGT/GENE-DB human TR gene sequences. A later analysis assigned CDR3 sequences and most-parsimonious VDJ recombination scenarios with the TCRdist pipeline. In a later analysis, each TCR beta chain was defined by its CDR3 amino acid sequence together with its V-gene family, and reads without a unique V-gene family were excluded. To address suspected cross-contamination and a sequencing artifact, a later analysis removed some 620 highly shared, low-generation-probability nucleotide sequences. In a later analysis, a clonal expansion index for each public chain was calculated from normalized within-repertoire ranks of inferred template counts. Generation probabilities in a later analysis came from a VDJ recombination model fitted to out-of-frame rearrangements, and those results were checked against IGoR. In a later analysis, hypergeometric tests were used to score TCR-TCR, TCR-HLA and TCR-CMV co-occurrence, with a repertoire-size bias correction applied to TCR pairs. In a later analysis, false discovery rates were estimated by permuting HLA or CMV assignments 20 times. In a later analysis, co-occurring TCRs were grouped using DBSCAN, with TCRdist sequence similarity added in when clustering inside HLA-allele-positive subsets. Repertoires with fewer than 30,000 or more than 120,000 public chains were left out of co-occurrence clustering, as were a handful of repertoires with anomalous nucleotide sharing. TCRdb provides this immuneACCESS table in a form limited to in-frame rearrangements. Some clones are lacking; in checked studies, under half of them reflect an unresolved V gene, and why the rest are absent is not known. The V and J calls and clone size come from that table; D and trimming were worked out from the DNA. Present in this sample are over 120,000 clones, 65% to 80% of which were seen just once. Approximately 6.8% of the sample is in the top ten clones.

Input material: PBMCs. This sequence originates from a man aged 30 to 45 in good health and CMV-seronegative. The chain links TRBV10-3 with TRBJ2-3; 9 bases in between match TRBD2. CDR3 reads: CAISVSAGGHNTQYF. The DNA sequence follows: TGTGCCATCAGTGTGTCTGCGGGGGGGCACAATACGCAGTATTTT.